This TCR beta chain appears in the sequencing data of a study of CD8 T cells in Susac syndrome (dated by TCRdb to about 2019). At the level of the whole study: Of the Susac syndrome patients who were sequenced, over five had clinically active disease and about eight were in clinical remission. At blood withdrawal, Susac syndrome patients were either therapy-naive, taking corticosteroids (in some cases with IVIg as well), or taking IVIg alone. Repertoire sequencing was used to test whether CD8+ T cell activation and differentiation in Susac syndrome was antigen driven. Clonality of the CD8+ T cell repertoire was compared between about a dozen healthy donors, some 14 Susac syndrome patients and 15 or so multiple sclerosis patients. Summary of the overall study and its limitations: The number of individuals in the TCR sequencing and HLA analysis was recognized as being relatively small. Some 15 and five Susac-specific public clones were found in the total CD8+ and CD8+ TEMRA repertoires, respectively. Clonal expansion was observed in Susac syndrome CD8+ repertoires, with the highest expansion in CD8+ TEMRA cells and greater expansion in clinically active than in remitting patients.

Concerning this clonotype: There is no known antigen for this receptor. No base quality values were provided; no much bigger clone lies one nucleotide off.

Peripheral blood CD8+ and CD4+ T cells from healthy donors, Susac syndrome patients and multiple sclerosis patients were profiled by high-throughput TCR beta sequencing. Recently defined diagnostic criteria for definite or probable disease were met by the Susac syndrome patients. CD8+ TEMRA cells were enriched by FACS, while bulk CD8+ and CD4+ T cells were purified by magnetic negative isolation. Blood was drawn into EDTA tubes, processed within 24 hours, and PBMCs were isolated by density gradient centrifugation. PBMCs intended for TCR sequencing were frozen in liquid nitrogen and were later thawed in a 37 degrees C water bath. The sorted or isolated CD4+, CD8+ and CD8+ TEMRA cells reached a purity of at least 90%. RNA was extracted with the RNeasy kit and 0.5 to 1 ug was reverse transcribed using random hexamers. The immunoSEQ multiplex PCR assay, which covers 54 Vbeta and 13 Jbeta segments, was used to amplify TCR beta CDR3 regions. PCR amplification bias was corrected using a synthetic template baseline for primer optimization and computational correction. In the original analysis: Reads were annotated to V, D and J genes according to IMGT and were analyzed with immunoSEQ Analyzer, with only productive sequences retained. Clonality was calculated as one minus the Shannon entropy normalized by log2 of the number of productive unique sequences. Public and private clones were assessed among the 100 most prevalent clones of each patient and control. Susac-specific clones were defined as absent from healthy and MS cohorts, around 980 published viral clones and other ImmuneACCESS disease sequences. TCRdb trimmed public reads at Q25 via fastp, called clones via MiXCR and kept in-frame beta chains. A single entry per CDR3 protein holds the most common genes and DNA from its merged rows. TCRdb's processing, not the authors', yielded these V and J calls. The sample table contains under 110,000 distinct CDR3 sequences; only one count was recorded for approximately 94% of them. Clones ranked in the top ten supply roughly 0.43% of the sample.

From the cysteine up to the phenylalanine, the CDR3 has a length of 14 residues. The CDR3 DNA has 42 bases and is translated from base 1. The germline ends are 10 bases apart after V is trimmed by 5 bases and J by 3 bases. The germline V gene yields SGHTA for CDR1 and FQGTGA for CDR2. The chain uses TRBV7-3 and TRBJ2-2, with a tentative D gene TRBD2 over 5 matching bases. The sample taken for sequencing was CD8+ T cells from PBMCs. The origin of this receptor is a human donor with Susac syndrome. The DNA reads as follows: TGTGCCAGCAGCCCGATCGGGGACACCGGGGAGCTGTTTTTT. This sequence encodes CASSPIGDTGELFF.